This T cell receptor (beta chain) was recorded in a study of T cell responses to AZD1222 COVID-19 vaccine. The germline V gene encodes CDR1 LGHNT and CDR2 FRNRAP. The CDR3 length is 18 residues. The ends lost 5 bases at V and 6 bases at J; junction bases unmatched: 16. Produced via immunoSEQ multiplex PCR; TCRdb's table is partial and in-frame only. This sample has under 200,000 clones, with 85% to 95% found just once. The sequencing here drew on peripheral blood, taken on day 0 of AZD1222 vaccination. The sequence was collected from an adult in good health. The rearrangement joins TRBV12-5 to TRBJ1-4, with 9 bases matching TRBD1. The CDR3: CASGPFRTPGTGHEKLFF. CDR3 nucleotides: TGTGCTAGTGGTCCCTTCCGTACGCCCGGGACAGGGCATGAAAAACTGTTTTTT.